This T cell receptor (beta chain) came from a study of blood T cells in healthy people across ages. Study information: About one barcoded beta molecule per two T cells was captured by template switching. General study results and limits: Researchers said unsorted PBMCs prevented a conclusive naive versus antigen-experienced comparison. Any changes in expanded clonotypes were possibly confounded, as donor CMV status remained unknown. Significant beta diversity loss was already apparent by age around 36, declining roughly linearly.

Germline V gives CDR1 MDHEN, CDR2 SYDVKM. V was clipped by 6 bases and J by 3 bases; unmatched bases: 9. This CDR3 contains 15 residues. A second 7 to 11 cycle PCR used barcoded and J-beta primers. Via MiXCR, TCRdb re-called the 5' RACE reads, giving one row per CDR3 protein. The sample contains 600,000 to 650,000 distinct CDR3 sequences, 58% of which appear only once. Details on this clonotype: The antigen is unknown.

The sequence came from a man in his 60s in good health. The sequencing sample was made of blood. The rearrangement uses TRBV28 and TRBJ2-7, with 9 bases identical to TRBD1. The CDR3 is CASRPAGTGRYEQYF. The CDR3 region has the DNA TGTGCCAGCAGGCCCGCCGGGACAGGGCGCTACGAGCAGTACTTC. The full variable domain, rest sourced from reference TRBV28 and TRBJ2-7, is DVKVTQSSRYLVKRTGEKVFLECVQDMDHENMFWYRQDPGLGLRLIYFSYDVKMKEKGDIPEGYSVSREKKERFSLILESASTNQTSMYLCASRPAGTGRYEQYFGPGTRLTVT.